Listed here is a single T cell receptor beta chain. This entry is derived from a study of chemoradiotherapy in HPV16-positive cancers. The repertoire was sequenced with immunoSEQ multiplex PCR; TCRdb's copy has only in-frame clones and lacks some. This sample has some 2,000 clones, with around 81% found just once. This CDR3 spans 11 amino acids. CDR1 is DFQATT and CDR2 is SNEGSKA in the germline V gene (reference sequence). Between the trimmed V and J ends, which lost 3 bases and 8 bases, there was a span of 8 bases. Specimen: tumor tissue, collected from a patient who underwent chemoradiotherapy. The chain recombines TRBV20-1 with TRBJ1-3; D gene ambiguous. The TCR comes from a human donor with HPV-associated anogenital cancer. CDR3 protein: CSASLGDTIYF. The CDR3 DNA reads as TGCAGTGCTAGTTTGGGAGACACCATATATTTT.